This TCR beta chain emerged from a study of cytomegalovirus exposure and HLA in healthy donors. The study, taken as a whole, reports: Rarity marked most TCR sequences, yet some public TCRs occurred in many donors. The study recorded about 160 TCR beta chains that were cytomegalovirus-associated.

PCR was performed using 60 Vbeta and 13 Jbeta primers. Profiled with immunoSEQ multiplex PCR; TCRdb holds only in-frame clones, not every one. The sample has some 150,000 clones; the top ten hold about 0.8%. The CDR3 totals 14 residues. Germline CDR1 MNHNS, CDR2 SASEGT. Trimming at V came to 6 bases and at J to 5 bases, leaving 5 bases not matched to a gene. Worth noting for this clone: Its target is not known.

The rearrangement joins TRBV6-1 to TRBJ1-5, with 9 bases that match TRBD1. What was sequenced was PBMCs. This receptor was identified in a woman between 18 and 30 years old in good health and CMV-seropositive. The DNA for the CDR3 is TGTGCCAGCAGCTCAGACAGGGGGTATCAGCCCCAGCATTTT. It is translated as CASSSDRGYQPQHF.